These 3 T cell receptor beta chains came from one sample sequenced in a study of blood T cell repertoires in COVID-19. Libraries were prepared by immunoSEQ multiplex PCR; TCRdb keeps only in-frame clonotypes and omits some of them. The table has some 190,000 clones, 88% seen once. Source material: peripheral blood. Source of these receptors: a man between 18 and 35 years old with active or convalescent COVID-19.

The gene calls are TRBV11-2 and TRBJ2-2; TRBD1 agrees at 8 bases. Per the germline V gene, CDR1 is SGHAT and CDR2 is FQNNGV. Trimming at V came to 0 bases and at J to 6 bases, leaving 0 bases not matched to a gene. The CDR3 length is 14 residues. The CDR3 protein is CASSLDRGPGELFF. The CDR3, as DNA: TGTGCCAGCAGCTTAGACAGGGGGCCCGGGGAGCTGTTTTTT.

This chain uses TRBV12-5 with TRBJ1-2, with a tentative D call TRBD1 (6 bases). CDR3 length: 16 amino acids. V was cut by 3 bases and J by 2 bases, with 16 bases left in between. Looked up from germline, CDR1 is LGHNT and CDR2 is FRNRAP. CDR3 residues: CASGLTHGTGNYGYTF. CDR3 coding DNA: TGTGCTAGTGGTTTAACCCACGGAACAGGGAACTATGGCTACACCTTC.

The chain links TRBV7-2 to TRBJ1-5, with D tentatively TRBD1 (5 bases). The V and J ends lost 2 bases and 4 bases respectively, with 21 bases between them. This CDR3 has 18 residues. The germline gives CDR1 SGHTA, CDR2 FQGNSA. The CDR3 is CASSLLPSGGLENQPQHF. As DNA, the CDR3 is TGTGCCAGCAGCTTATTACCCTCCGGGGGGTTGGAAAATCAGCCCCAGCATTTT.